This T cell receptor (beta chain) was captured by sequencing in a study of blood T cell repertoires in COVID-19. Data came from immunoSEQ multiplex PCR; TCRdb stores just in-frame clones and leaves some out. Among around 250,000 clones listed, approximately 84% were seen once. CDR1 is MNHEY and CDR2 is SVGAGI in the germline V gene. This CDR3 contains 15 residues. The ends were cut back, 6 bases at V and 4 bases at J, with 18 bases in the middle. The chain recombines TRBV6-5 with TRBJ1-2; D might be TRBD1 (6 bases). This receptor was identified in a man aged 50 to 59 with active or convalescent COVID-19. The sample consisted of peripheral blood. CDR3 in amino acids: CASSLRGGKGYGYTF. CDR3 nucleotide sequence: TGTGCCAGCAGCCTCCGGGGGGGCAAAGGCTATGGCTACACCTTC.